The 11 T cell receptor beta chains reported below all come from one sample, sequenced in a study of OX40 agonist ivuxolimab in advanced cancers. Library method: the immunoSEQ multiplex PCR assay. This immuneACCESS table, as held by TCRdb, lists in-frame sequences with V and J called but not all clones. Of the missing ones, under half trace to an unresolved V gene in checked studies; the others have no known cause. This sample lists some 22,000 clones; 87% were detected once. Together, the top ten hold 15% to 20% of the sample. The source material was CD4+ or CD8+ T cells sorted from blood, sampled in a trial of the OX40 agonist ivuxolimab. The receptor set was obtained from an adult with an advanced solid tumor such as melanoma, head and neck, liver or kidney cancer.

The chain recombines TRBV5-8 with TRBJ2-2; D remains ambiguous. This CDR3 is 16 amino acids long. Germline CDR1 SGHTS, CDR2 YDEGEE. V was pared by 0 bases and J by 5 bases, with 14 bases between. CDR3 residues: CASSLGARTQTGELFF. The CDR3 coding sequence is TGTGCCAGCAGCTTGGGGGCCAGGACCCAGACCGGGGAGCTGTTTTTT.

This chain links TRBV9 with TRBJ1-5; D uncertain. This CDR3 region has 13 residues. Germline lookup yields CDR1 SGDLS and CDR2 YYNGEE. Trimming shortened V by 4 bases and J by 6 bases, and 11 bases separated the two germline ends. The DNA of the CDR3 is TGTGCCAGCAGCCCTTCCCCAGGTCAGCCCCAGCATTTT. Translation gives CASSPSPGQPQHF. Variable domain in full (rest from reference TRBV9 and TRBJ1-5): DSGVTQTPKHLITATGQRVTLRCSPRSGDLSVYWYQQSLDQGLQFLIQYYNGEERAKGNILERFSAQQFPDLHSELNLSSLELGDSALYFCASSPSPGQPQHFGDGTRLSIL.

The chain couples TRBV19 to TRBJ1-2; D ambiguous. The germline V gene has CDR1 LNHDA and CDR2 SQIVND (reference sequence). This CDR3 is 12 amino acids long. Trimming took 4 bases from V and 8 from J, leaving 11 bases between them. In nucleotides, the CDR3 is TGTGCCAGTAGTAAGGCAGGCCAAGGCTACACCTTC. It codes for CASSKAGQGYTF.

CDR3 DNA: TGTGCCAGCAGCACAGGGGAGACAATTTACAATCAGCCCCAGCATTTT. Protein sequence: CASSTGETIYNQPQHF. The rearrangement uses TRBV7-9 and TRBJ1-5, with TRBD1 matching 7 bases. Germline V CDR1 and CDR2: SEHNR, FQNEAQ (reference sequence). Germline trimming cut 5 bases from V and 3 bases from J; bases unmatched to any gene: 10. The CDR3 totals 16 residues.

In nucleotides, the CDR3 is TGTGCCAGCAGTGAAGAGGACAGGGGGCTTCTAAGGGGCTACACCTTC. This encodes CASSEEDRGLLRGYTF. The chain is built from TRBV2 and TRBJ1-2, with 11 bases identical to TRBD1. CDR1 and CDR2 from the germline V gene are SNHLY and FYNNEI. This CDR3 region has 16 residues. The V gene end was trimmed by 1 base and the J gene end by 8 bases; junction bases not matched to a gene: 9. Based on the CDR3 plus reference TRBV2 and TRBJ1-2, the full variable domain is EPEVTQTPSHQVTQMGQEVILRCVPISNHLYFYWYRQILGQKVEFLVSFYNNEISEKSEIFDDQFSVERPDGSNFTLKIRSTKLEDSAMYFCASSEEDRGLLRGYTFGSGTRLTVV.

This clone showed up just a few times. The genes are TRBV4-2 and TRBJ2-1; TRBD2 matches 12 bases. J gave up 8 bases and V 0 bases, and 2 bases lay outside the gene matches. CDR3 size: 15 residues. CDR1 is LGHNA and CDR2 is YNFKEQ in the germline V gene. CDR3 sequence reads: CASSQELAGGDEQFF. Here the CDR3 DNA reads TGTGCCAGCAGCCAAGAACTAGCGGGGGGTGATGAGCAGTTCTTC.

This chain connects TRBV6-6 to TRBJ2-7, with D possibly being TRBD1 (5 bases). The V end was cut by 5 bases, the J end by 4 bases, with 9 bases between. The CDR3 length is 12 residues. The germline CDR1 and CDR2 sequences are MNHNY and SVGAGI (reference sequence). This CDR3 is CASSDRGYEQYF. As DNA, the CDR3 is TGTGCCAGCAGTGACAGAGGATACGAGCAGTACTTC.

This chain links TRBV6-1 with TRBJ2-2, with D tentatively TRBD1 or TRBD2 (5 bases each). Trimming shortened V by 4 bases and J by 9 bases, and 12 bases separated the two germline ends. Germline loops: CDR1 MNHNS, CDR2 SASEGT. The CDR3 length is 13 residues. The CDR3 coding sequence is TGTGCCAGCAGTGTATTCTGGGGGAGGGAGCTGTTTTTT. Protein product: CASSVFWGRELFF.

The genes are TRBV29-1 and TRBJ1-2, with 7 bases that match TRBD1. V trimming: 4 bases; J trimming: 5 bases; junction bases outside the gene matches: 4. Germline V gene data show CDR1 as SQVTM and CDR2 as ANQGSEA. The CDR3 is made up of 12 amino acids. The CDR3 spells CSVGGDSYGYTF. The CDR3 DNA follows: TGCAGCGTTGGGGGGGACAGTTATGGCTACACCTTC.

This clone was observed a single time. The chain uses TRBV4-1 and TRBJ1-1, with D unresolved. This CDR3 has 13 amino acids. Germline CDR1 MGHRA, CDR2 YSYEKL. The V and J ends lost 1 base and 0 bases respectively, with 3 bases between them. CDR3 nucleotide sequence: TGCGCCAGCAGCCAAGGCGTGAACACTGAAGCTTTCTTT. Amino acids: CASSQGVNTEAFF.

The chain carries TRBV11-2 and TRBJ2-6, with D hard to call. Germline-derived CDR1 and CDR2 are SGHAT and FQNNGV. The CDR3 is 15 amino acids. Trimming cost V 1 base and J 0 bases, with 4 bases left between them. The CDR3 coding sequence is TGTGCCAGCAGCTTAGGGATCTCTGGGGCCAACGTCCTGACTTTC. It yields the protein CASSLGISGANVLTF.